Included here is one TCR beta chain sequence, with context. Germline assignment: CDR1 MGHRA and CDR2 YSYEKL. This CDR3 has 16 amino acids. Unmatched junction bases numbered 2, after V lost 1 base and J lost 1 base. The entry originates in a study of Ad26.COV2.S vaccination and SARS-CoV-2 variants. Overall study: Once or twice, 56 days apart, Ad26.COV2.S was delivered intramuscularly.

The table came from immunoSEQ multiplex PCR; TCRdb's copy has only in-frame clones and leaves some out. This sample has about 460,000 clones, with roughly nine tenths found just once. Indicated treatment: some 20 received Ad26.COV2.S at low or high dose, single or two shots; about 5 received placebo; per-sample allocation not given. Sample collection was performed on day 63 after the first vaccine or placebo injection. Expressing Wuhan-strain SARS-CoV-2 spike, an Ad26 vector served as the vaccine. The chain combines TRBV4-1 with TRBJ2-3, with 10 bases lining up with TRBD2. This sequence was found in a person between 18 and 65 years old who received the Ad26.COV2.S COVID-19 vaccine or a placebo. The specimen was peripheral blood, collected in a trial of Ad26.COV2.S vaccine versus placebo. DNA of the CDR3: TGCGCCAGCAGCCAAGTAGGACTAGCGGGCACAGATACGCAGTATTTT. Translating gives CASSQVGLAGTDTQYF.